The 11 T cell receptor beta chains in this list originate from one sample, sequenced in a study of cytomegalovirus exposure and HLA in healthy donors. The PCR used 60 Vbeta and 13 Jbeta primers. The assay was immunoSEQ multiplex PCR, and TCRdb's table has in-frame clones only and misses some. The repertoire includes roughly 240,000 clones, more than 75% of them detected once, and 0.2% to 0.25% sits in the top ten. The sequencing input was PBMCs. The receptor set was obtained from a girl aged 2 to 9 in good health and CMV-seronegative.

The rearrangement links TRBV10-3 to TRBJ2-3, with 8 nucleotides matching TRBD2. V trimming: 8 bases; J trimming: 4 bases; junction bases outside the gene matches: 11. The CDR3 loop spans 15 amino acids. CDR1 and CDR2 (germline): ENHRY, SYGVKD. Here the CDR3 DNA reads TGTGCCATCCGAAACCGGGGGGGCGGGGCAGATACGCAGTATTTT. This encodes CAIRNRGGGADTQYF.

This CDR3 reads CASSHDGQVANEKLFF. The CDR3 coding sequence is TGCGCCAGCAGCCACGATGGACAGGTGGCTAATGAAAAACTGTTTTTT. The chain recombines TRBV4-1 with TRBJ1-4, with 7 bases that match TRBD1. Germline CDR1 reads MGHRA; CDR2 reads YSYEKL. There are 16 residues in the CDR3. The V gene end was trimmed by 3 bases and the J gene end by 3 bases; junction bases not matched to a gene: 7.

The chain uses TRBV5-6 and TRBJ1-2, with a possible D match to TRBD1 (5 bases). Germline CDR1 SGHDT, CDR2 YYEEEE. Trimming pared 0 bases from V and 6 bases from J, leaving 18 bases between. The CDR3 extends over 16 amino acids. The CDR3, as DNA: TGTGCCAGCAGCTTGGGGCCAGGGATGTTTCGGGATGGCTACACCTTC. Protein sequence: CASSLGPGMFRDGYTF.

V usage is TRBV7-3 and J usage is TRBJ2-1, with TRBD2 identical over 8 bases. Germline CDR1 and CDR2: SGHTA and FQGTGA. This CDR3 comprises 16 residues. J gave up 7 bases and V 0 bases, and 8 bases lay outside the gene matches. DNA for the CDR3: TGTGCCAGCAGCTTAACCGGGGGGGGGAGGGTGAATGAGCAGTTCTTC. Protein: CASSLTGGGRVNEQFF.

The rearrangement links TRBV11-2 to TRBJ2-1; D may be TRBD2 (6 bases). The CDR3 has 14 residues. The germline V and J ends were trimmed by 5 bases and 3 bases, with 11 bases remaining between them. Germline V gene lookup returns CDR1 SGHAT and CDR2 FQNNGV. This CDR3 is CASSPWRDYNEQFF. CDR3 nucleotides: TGTGCCAGCAGCCCCTGGCGGGACTACAATGAGCAGTTCTTC.

This chain uses TRBV6-1 with TRBJ1-2, with D possibly TRBD1 on 6 matching bases. Trimming removed 7 bases at V and 1 base at J, with 13 bases between. The V gene's germline CDR1 is MNHNS and CDR2 SASEGT. The CDR3 runs 14 residues. The CDR3 reads CASISGTLNYGYTF. Here the CDR3 DNA reads TGTGCCAGCATTTCCGGGACACTTAACTATGGCTACACCTTC.

The chain has TRBV5-1 and TRBJ2-7; TRBD1 might be the D (6 bases). CDR3 length: 15 residues. Germline CDR1 SGHRS, CDR2 YFSETQ. V was trimmed by 0 bases and J by 2 bases, leaving 12 bases between them. Here the CDR3 DNA reads TGCGCCAGCAGCTTGGCTCCGGACAGCGCCTACGAGCAGTACTTC. It is translated as CASSLAPDSAYEQYF.

This clone was detected only once. V usage is TRBV6-5 and J usage is TRBJ1-2; possible D gene TRBD1, 6 bases. Trimming took 2 bases from V and 8 from J, leaving 12 bases between them. Germline V lookup: CDR1 MNHEY, CDR2 SVGAGI. The CDR3 length is 13 residues. CDR3 nucleotides: TGTGCCAGCAGTTACCCTACAGGGAAAGGCTACACCTTC. Residues: CASSYPTGKGYTF.

The V call is TRBV5-6, the J call TRBJ2-7, with 9 bases that match TRBD1. Unmatched junction bases numbered 3, after V lost 3 bases and J lost 2 bases. This CDR3 is built from 14 residues. Germline V lookup: CDR1 SGHDT, CDR2 YYEEEE. The DNA of the CDR3 is TGTGCCAGCAGCTACCGGGACAGGGCCTACGAGCAGTACTTC. Its protein product is CASSYRDRAYEQYF.

This chain links TRBV19 with TRBJ1-5, with 12 bases that match TRBD1. Looked up from germline, CDR1 is LNHDA and CDR2 is SQIVND (reference sequence). The CDR3 extends over 16 amino acids. V was clipped by 8 bases and J by 0 bases; unmatched bases: 5. The CDR3 DNA follows: TGTGCCAGTGCCGGGACAGGGGGCAATAGCAATCAGCCCCAGCATTTT. Its translation: CASAGTGGNSNQPQHF. Full variable domain (missing parts from reference TRBV19 and TRBJ1-5): DGGITQSPKYLFRKEGQNVTLSCEQNLNHDAMYWYRQDPGQGLRLIYYSQIVNDFQKGDIAEGYSVSREKKESFPLTVTSAQKNPTAFYLCASAGTGGNSNQPQHFGDGTRLSIL.

The chain combines TRBV10-1 with TRBJ2-3; the D gene is possibly TRBD2 (6 bases). Deletions cut 3 bases from V and 2 bases from J, with 15 bases between. This CDR3 is built from 16 residues. CDR1 and CDR2 from the germline V gene are WNHNN and SYGVQD (reference sequence). The CDR3 reads CASSDRLEGNTDTQYF. CDR3 in DNA: TGCGCCAGCAGTGACCGACTAGAGGGGAACACAGATACGCAGTATTTT.